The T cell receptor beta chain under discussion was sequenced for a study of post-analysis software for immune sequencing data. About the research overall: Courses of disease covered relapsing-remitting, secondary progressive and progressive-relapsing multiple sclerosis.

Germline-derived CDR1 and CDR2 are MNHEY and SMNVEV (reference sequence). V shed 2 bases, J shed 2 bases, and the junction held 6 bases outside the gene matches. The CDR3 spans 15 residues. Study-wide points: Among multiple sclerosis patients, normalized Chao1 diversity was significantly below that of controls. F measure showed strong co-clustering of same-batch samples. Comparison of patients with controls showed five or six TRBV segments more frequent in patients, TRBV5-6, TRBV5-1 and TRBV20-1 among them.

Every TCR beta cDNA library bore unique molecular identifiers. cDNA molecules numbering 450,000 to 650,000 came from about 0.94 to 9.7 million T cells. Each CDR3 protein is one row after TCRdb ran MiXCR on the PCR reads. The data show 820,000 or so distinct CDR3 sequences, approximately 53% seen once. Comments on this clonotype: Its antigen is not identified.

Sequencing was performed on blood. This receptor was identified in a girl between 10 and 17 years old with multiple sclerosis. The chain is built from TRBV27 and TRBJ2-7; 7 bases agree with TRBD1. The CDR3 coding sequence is TGTGCCAGCAGTTTAACCGCCGACAGGGCCTACGAGCAGTACTTC. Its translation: CASSLTADRAYEQYF.